These 9 T cell receptor beta chains were all obtained from the same sample, sequenced in a study of beta chain features in type 1 diabetes. Expressed TCRB transcripts were sequenced, since all the RNA that had been isolated was reverse transcribed. The protocol was immunoSEQ multiplex PCR, while the TCRdb copy is restricted to in-frame clones and leaves out a portion. This table has 130,000 or so clones, 9% to 9.5% appearing once. Sequencing was done on a sample of central memory CD4+ T cells from blood. These receptor sequences come from a man aged 18 to 35 in good health.

This clone was seen only a few times. The chain carries TRBV6-6 and TRBJ2-4; perhaps TRBD2 as D (6 bases). This CDR3 is 14 amino acids long. V lost 4 bases, J lost 6 bases, and 13 bases lay in between. Germline CDR1 and CDR2: MNHNY and SVGAGI (reference sequence). This chain's CDR3 is CASSSGDWGNIQYF. In DNA, the CDR3 is TGTGCCAGCAGTTCGGGGGACTGGGGAAACATTCAGTACTTC.

The rearrangement joins TRBV6-6 to TRBJ2-1, with TRBD2 matching 13 bases. Germline CDR1 reads MNHNY; CDR2 reads SVGAGI (reference sequence). CDR3 size: 15 residues. The junction had 6 bases not matched to a gene; V was cut back by 6 bases and J by 7 bases. CDR3 sequence reads: CASSWTSGGLNEQFF. CDR3 nucleotides: TGTGCCAGCAGCTGGACTAGCGGGGGCCTGAATGAGCAGTTCTTC.

This clone was counted only a few times. V gene TRBV4-2 combines with J gene TRBJ1-2, with D uncertain. V gave up 4 bases and J gave up 3 bases, with 12 bases separating them. CDR3 size: 14 residues. Per germline, CDR1 LGHNA and CDR2 YNFKEQ. The CDR3 DNA sequence: TGTGCCAGCAGCCTCCCTTCCAGATACTATGGCTACACCTTC. Its protein product is CASSLPSRYYGYTF.

The V call is TRBV5-4, the J call TRBJ2-5, with 11 positions matching TRBD2. The germline V gene encodes CDR1 SGHNT and CDR2 YYREEE (reference sequence). CDR3 length: 16 residues. The V segment lost 1 base and the J segment 5 bases; nucleotides outside the gene matches: 7. The CDR3 loop is CASSLNSGGAFETQYF. The CDR3, as DNA: TGTGCCAGCAGCTTGAATAGCGGGGGGGCCTTTGAGACCCAGTACTTC.

This clone was found many times. The chain carries TRBV13 and TRBJ1-2; D is perhaps TRBD1 (6 bases). The germline CDR1 and CDR2 sequences are PRHDT and FYEKMQ (reference sequence). The CDR3 length is 16 residues. Trimming pared 5 bases from V and 7 bases from J, leaving 23 bases between. The CDR3 coding sequence is TGTGCCAGCAGCGCCGCAGGCAGGGGAGTATCAGGTGGCTACACCTTC. The encoded protein is CASSAAGRGVSGGYTF.

The chain is built from TRBV27 and TRBJ2-2; 7 bases map to TRBD1. V trimming: 5 bases; J trimming: 4 bases; junction bases outside the gene matches: 4. CDR3 size: 14 residues. CDR1 and CDR2 (germline): MNHEY, SMNVEV (reference sequence). CDR3 sequence: CASSRDRATGELFF. CDR3 nucleotides: TGTGCCAGCAGTCGTGACAGGGCCACCGGGGAGCTGTTTTTT.

This clone has a handful of counts. This sequence joins TRBV27 and TRBJ2-1; 9 bases are shared with TRBD1. J was trimmed by 15 bases and V by 3 bases; bases with no gene match: 3. CDR3 length: 11 residues. Germline lookup yields CDR1 MNHEY and CDR2 SMNVEV (reference sequence). The CDR3 reads CASSFRDRAFF. The CDR3 DNA sequence: TGTGCCAGCAGTTTCCGGGACAGGGCGTTCTTC.

A word on this clone: The sample carries other DNA sequences with the same CDR3. The rearrangement joins TRBV30 to TRBJ1-5; possible D gene TRBD1, 6 bases. The V and J ends lost 0 bases and 5 bases respectively, with 14 bases between them. The CDR3 loop spans 15 amino acids. The germline CDR1 and CDR2 sequences are GTSNPN and SVGIG (reference sequence). The CDR3 sequence is CAWSVRGQGYQPQHF. In DNA form, the CDR3 reads TGTGCCTGGAGTGTACGGGGCCAGGGGTATCAGCCCCAGCATTTT. The full variable domain, in which reference TRBV30 and TRBJ1-5 provide the parts outside the CDR3, is SQTIHQWPATLVQPVGSPLSLECTVEGTSNPNLYWYRQAAGRGLQLLFYSVGIGQISSEVPQNLSASRPQDRQFILSSKKLLLSDSGFYLCAWSVRGQGYQPQHFGDGTRLSIL.

This clone was seen once. The chain links TRBV5-6 to TRBJ1-2; 9 bases match TRBD1. The CDR3 has 14 amino acids. CDR1 and CDR2 from the germline V gene are SGHDT and YYEEEE. The junction had 4 bases not matched to a gene; V was cut back by 4 bases and J by 3 bases. The CDR3 reads CASSPGDRDYGYTF. CDR3 nucleotides: TGTGCCAGCAGCCCGGGGGACAGGGACTATGGCTACACCTTC.